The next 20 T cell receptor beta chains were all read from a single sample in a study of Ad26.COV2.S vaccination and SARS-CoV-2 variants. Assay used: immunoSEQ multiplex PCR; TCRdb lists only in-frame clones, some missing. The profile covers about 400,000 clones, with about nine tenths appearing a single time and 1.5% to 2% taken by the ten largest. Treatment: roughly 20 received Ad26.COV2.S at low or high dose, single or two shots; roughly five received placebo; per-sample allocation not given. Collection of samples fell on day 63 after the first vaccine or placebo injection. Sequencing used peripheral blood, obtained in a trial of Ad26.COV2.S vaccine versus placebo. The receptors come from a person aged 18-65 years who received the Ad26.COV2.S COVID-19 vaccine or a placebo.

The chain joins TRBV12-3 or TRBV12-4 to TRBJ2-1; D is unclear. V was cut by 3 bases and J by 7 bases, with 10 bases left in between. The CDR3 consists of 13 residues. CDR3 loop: CASSLIRANEQFF. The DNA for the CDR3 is TGTGCCAGCAGTTTGATACGGGCTAATGAGCAGTTCTTC.

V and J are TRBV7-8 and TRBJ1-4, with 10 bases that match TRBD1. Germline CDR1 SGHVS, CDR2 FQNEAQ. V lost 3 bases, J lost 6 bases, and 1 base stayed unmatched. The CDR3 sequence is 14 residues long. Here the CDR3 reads CASSLTGGHEKLFF. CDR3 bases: TGTGCCAGCAGCTTGACAGGGGGCCATGAAAAACTGTTTTTT.

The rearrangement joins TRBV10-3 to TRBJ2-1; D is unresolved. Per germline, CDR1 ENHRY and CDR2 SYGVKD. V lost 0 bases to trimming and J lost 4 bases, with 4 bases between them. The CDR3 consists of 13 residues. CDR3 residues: CAISESSYNEQFF. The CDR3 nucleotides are TGTGCCATCAGTGAGTCCTCATACAATGAGCAGTTCTTC.

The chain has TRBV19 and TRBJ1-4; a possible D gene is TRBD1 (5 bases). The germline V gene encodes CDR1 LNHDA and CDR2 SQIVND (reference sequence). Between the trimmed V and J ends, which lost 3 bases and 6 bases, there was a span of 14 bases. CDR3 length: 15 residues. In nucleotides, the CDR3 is TGTGCCAGTAGTATCGGGGTAGGGGCCTATGAAAAACTGTTTTTT. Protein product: CASSIGVGAYEKLFF.

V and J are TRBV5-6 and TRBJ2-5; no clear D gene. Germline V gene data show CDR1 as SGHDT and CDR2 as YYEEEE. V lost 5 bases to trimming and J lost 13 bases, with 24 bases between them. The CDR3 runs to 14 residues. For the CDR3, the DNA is TGTGCCAGCAGTCGTAGCAAAGGAGAAGCATGGTGGTACTTC. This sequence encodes CASSRSKGEAWWYF.

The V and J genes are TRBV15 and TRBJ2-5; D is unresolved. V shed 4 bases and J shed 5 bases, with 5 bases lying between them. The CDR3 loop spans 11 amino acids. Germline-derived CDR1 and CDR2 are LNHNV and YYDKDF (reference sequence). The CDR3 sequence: CATSKKETQYF. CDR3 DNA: TGTGCCACCAGCAAGAAGGAGACCCAGTACTTC.

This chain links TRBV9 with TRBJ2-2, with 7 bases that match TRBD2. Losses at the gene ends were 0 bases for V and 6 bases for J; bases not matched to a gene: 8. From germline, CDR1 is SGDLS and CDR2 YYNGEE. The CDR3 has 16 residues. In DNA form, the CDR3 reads TGTGCCAGCAGCGTAGCTCCGGGGAGGGAGGCCGGGGAGCTGTTTTTT. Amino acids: CASSVAPGREAGELFF.

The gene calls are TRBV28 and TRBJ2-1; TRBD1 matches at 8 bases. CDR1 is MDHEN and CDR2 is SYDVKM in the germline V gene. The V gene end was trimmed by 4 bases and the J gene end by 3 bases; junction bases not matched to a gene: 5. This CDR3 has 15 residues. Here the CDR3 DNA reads TGTGCCAGCAGTTCCCGGACAGGGAGCTACAATGAGCAGTTCTTC. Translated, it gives CASSSRTGSYNEQFF.

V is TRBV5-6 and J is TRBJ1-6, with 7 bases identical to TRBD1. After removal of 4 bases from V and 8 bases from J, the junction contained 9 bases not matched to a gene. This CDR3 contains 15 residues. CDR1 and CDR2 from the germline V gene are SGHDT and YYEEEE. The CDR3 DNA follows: TGTGCCAGCAGCAGTATACAGGGGTTTGATTCACCCCTCCACTTT. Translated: CASSSIQGFDSPLHF.

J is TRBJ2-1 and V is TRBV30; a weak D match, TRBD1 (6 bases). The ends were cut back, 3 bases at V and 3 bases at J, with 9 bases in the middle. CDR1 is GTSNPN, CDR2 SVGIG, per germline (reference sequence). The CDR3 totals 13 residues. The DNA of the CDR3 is TGTGCCTGGAGACAGGGCAGCTACAATGAGCAGTTCTTC. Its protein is CAWRQGSYNEQFF. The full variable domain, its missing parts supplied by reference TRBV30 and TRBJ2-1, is SQTIHQWPATLVQPVGSPLSLECTVEGTSNPNLYWYRQAAGRGLQLLFYSVGIGQISSEVPQNLSASRPQDRQFILSSKKLLLSDSGFYLCAWRQGSYNEQFFGPGTRLTVL.

The CDR3 DNA reads as TGCGCCAGCAGCTTGGGACGGAACTATGGCTACACCTTC. Protein: CASSLGRNYGYTF. V and J are TRBV5-1 and TRBJ1-2; D not certain. Germline V gene data show CDR1 as SGHRS and CDR2 as YFSETQ. Trimming took off 0 bases at V and 2 bases at J, with 5 bases between the two ends. This CDR3 comprises 13 residues.

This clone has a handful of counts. CDR3 nucleotide sequence: TGTGCCAGCAGCCTCGACCGGACCCCGAGGAGCTACACCTTC. Its protein product is CASSLDRTPRSYTF. The chain couples TRBV3-1 (or the pseudogene TRBV3-2) to TRBJ1-2; no reliable D call. The CDR3 has 14 amino acids. Germline V gives CDR1 LGHDT, CDR2 YNNKEL (reference sequence). The V end lost 4 bases, the J end lost 9 bases, and 18 bases lay between the germline ends.

Written as DNA, the CDR3 is TGTGCCACCAGCAGAGAGGGGGGAGCCCACAATGAGCAGTTCTTC. Amino acids: CATSREGGAHNEQFF. The gene calls are TRBV15 and TRBJ2-1, with D possibly TRBD2 on 6 matching bases. The CDR3 has 15 amino acids. Trimming pared 0 bases from V and 5 bases from J, leaving 11 bases between. Germline V CDR1 and CDR2: LNHNV, YYDKDF (reference sequence).

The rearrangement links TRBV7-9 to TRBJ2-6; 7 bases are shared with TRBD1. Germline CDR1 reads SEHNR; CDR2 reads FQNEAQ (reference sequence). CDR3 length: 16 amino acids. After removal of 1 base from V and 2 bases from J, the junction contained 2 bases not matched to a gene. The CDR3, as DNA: TGTGCCAGCAGCTTAGGGGGGACAGCTGGGGCCAACGTCCTGACTTTC. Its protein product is CASSLGGTAGANVLTF.

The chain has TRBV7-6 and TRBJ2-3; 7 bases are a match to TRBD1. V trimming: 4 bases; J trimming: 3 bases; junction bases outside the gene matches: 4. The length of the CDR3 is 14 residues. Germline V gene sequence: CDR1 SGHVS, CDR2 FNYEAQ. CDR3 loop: CASSYRGATDTQYF. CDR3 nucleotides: TGTGCCAGCAGCTACAGGGGAGCGACAGATACGCAGTATTTT.

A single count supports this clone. CDR3 bases: TGTGCCAGCTCGCCTTCTAGCAGGTCTAGCACAGATACGCAGTATTTT. Translation: CASSPSSRSSTDTQYF. The chain combines TRBV18 with TRBJ2-3; D is possibly TRBD2 (5 bases). Trimming left V 6 bases short and J 0 bases short, with 16 bases between. Germline V CDR1 and CDR2: KGHSH, LQKENI. The CDR3 has 16 residues.

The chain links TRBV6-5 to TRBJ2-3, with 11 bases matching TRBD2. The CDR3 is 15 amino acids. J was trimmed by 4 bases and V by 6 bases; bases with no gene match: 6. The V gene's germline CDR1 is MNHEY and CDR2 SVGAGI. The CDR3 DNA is TGTGCCAGCAGGGTAGCGGGAGGGCCCCCAGATACGCAGTATTTT. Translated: CASRVAGGPPDTQYF.

The CDR3 sequence is CSVGTGLGMGETQYF. CDR3 bases: TGCAGCGTTGGAACGGGACTAGGAATGGGAGAGACCCAGTACTTC. The V gene is TRBV29-1, the J gene TRBJ2-5, with 8 bases fitting TRBD2. V lost 4 bases to trimming and J lost 4 bases; unmatched junction nucleotides: 11. There are 15 residues in the CDR3. Germline V CDR1 and CDR2: SQVTM, ANQGSEA.

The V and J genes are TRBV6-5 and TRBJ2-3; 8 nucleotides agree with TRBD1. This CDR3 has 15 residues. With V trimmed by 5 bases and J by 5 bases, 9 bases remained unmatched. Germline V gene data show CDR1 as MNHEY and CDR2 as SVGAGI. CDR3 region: CASSKAGTGRDTQYF. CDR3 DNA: TGTGCCAGCAGTAAGGCCGGGACAGGTAGAGATACGCAGTATTTT.

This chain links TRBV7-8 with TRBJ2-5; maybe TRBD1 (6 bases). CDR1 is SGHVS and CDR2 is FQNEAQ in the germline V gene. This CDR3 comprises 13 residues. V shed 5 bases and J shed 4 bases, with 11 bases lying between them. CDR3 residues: CASSPRGAETQYF. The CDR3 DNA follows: TGTGCCAGCAGCCCCAGGGGCGCAGAGACCCAGTACTTC. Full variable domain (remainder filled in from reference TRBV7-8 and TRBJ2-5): GAGVSQSPRYKVAKRGQDVALRCDPISGHVSLFWYQQALGQGPEFLTYFQNEAQLDKSGLPSDRFFAERPEGSVSTLKIQRTQQEDSAVYLCASSPRGAETQYFGPGTRLLVL.